This TCR beta chain stems from a study of T cell repertoires in cytomegalovirus infection. Turning to the study itself: Public TCR beta signatures provided an indication of both CMV infection and a matching HLA type.

Study-wide results and caveats: Summed frequency of public TCR beta families distinguished CMV carriers with the relevant HLA. The study found HLA-C-restricted CMV-specific TCR beta clonotypes dominating the ex vivo response.

This clonotype was detected many times. The antigen is not known. From the reads, TCRdb called clonotypes with MiXCR, one entry per CDR3 protein. Of around 140,000 distinct CDR3 sequences in the sample, about 6% were seen once. The TCR sequence derives from a human donor in good health (CMV status not recorded). Some clones in this sample may be carry-over from other donors' samples. Sequencing was carried out using PBMCs.

For the CDR3, the DNA is TGTGCCAGCAGCTCGGGACTAGCGGGGGGCCCTTCCTACGAGCAGTACTTC. Encoded protein: CASSSGLAGGPSYEQYF. The chain combines TRBV7-2 with TRBJ2-7; 15 bases align to TRBD2. The germline CDR1 and CDR2 sequences are SGHTA and FQGNSA. Unmatched junction bases numbered 5, after V lost 4 bases and J lost 1 base. The CDR3 runs 17 residues.